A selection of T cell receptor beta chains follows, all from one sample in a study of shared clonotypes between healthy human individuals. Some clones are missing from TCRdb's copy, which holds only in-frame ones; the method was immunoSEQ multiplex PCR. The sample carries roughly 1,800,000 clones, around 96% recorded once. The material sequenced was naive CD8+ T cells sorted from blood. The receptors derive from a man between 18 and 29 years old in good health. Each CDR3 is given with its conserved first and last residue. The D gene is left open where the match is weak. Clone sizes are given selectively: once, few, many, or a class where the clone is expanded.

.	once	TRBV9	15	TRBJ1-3	TGTGCCAGCAGCGTAGGAGTAATGGCTGGAAACACCATATATTTT	CASSVGVMAGNTIYF
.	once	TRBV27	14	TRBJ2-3	TGTGCCAGCAGTCGGACAGCTAGCACAGATACGCAGTATTTT	CASSRTASTDTQYF
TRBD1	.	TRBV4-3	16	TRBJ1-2	TGCGCCAGCAGCCAAGATCCGGACAGGGGGCGACTGGGCTACACCTTC	CASSQDPDRGRLGYTF
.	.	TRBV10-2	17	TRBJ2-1	TGCGCCAGCAGTGAGTCCGGGATACCTGAAACCTACAATGAGCAGTTCTTC	CASSESGIPETYNEQFF
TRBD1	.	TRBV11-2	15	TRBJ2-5	TGTGCCAGCAGCGGACAGGGACGGGGTCAAGAGACCCAGTACTTC	CASSGQGRGQETQYF
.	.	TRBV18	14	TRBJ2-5	TGTGCCAGCTCACCGGAGGACCCCGGGGAGACCCAGTACTTC	CASSPEDPGETQYF
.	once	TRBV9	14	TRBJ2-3	TGTGCCAGCAGCGTAGATAGGAGTACTGATACGCAGTATTTT	CASSVDRSTDTQYF
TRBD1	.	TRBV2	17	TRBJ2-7	TGTGCCAGCAGTTTAGGACAGGGGACCCCAGGCGACTACGAGCAGTACTTC	CASSLGQGTPGDYEQYF
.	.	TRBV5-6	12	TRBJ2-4	TGTGCCAGCAGCTTGGACGAAAACATTCAGTACTTC	CASSLDENIQYF
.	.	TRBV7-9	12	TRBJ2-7	TGTGCCAGCAGCTTTTCCCCCTACGAGCAGTACTTC	CASSFSPYEQYF
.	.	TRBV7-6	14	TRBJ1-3	TGTGCCAGCAGCCAACACGGGGTTGGAAACACCATATATTTT	CASSQHGVGNTIYF
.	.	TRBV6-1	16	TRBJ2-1	TGTGCCAGCAGTGCCGACCTAGGGGTTCTGTACAATGAGCAGTTCTTC	CASSADLGVLYNEQFF
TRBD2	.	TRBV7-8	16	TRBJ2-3	TGTGCCAGCAGCTTAAAACTAGCGGGGGTCACAGATACGCAGTATTTT	CASSLKLAGVTDTQYF
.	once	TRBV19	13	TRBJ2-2	TGTGCCAGTAGTGCCGGACTCACCGGGGAGCTGTTTTTT	CASSAGLTGELFF
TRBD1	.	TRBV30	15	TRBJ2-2	TGTGCCTGGACTACAGGGGCATCGTACACCGGGGAGCTGTTTTTT	CAWTTGASYTGELFF
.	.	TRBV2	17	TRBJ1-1	TGTGCCAGCAGCGTCTGGACAGTCCTAAAAGGGGACACTGAAGCTTTCTTT	CASSVWTVLKGDTEAFF
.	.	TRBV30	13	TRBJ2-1	TGTGCCTGGAGTGTCCTTATGGGGAATGAGCAGTTCTTC	CAWSVLMGNEQFF
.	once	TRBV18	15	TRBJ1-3	TGTGCCAGCTCACCACTCGTAGAATCTGGAAACACCATATATTTT	CASSPLVESGNTIYF
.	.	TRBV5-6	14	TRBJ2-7	TGTGCCAGCAGCGTGGGCCCGGGGGCCTACGAGCAGTACTTC	CASSVGPGAYEQYF
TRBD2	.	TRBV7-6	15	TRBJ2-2	TGTGCCAGCAGCTTAGAAGCGGGAGGACACGGGGAGCTGTTTTTT	CASSLEAGGHGELFF
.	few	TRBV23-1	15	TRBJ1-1	TGCGCCAGCAGTCTACCCCGGGACGGAAACACTGAAGCTTTCTTT	CASSLPRDGNTEAFF
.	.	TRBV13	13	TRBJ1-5	TGTGCCAGCAGCGCAGGGGTAAGTCAGCCCCAGCATTTT	CASSAGVSQPQHF
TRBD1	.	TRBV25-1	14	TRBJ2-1	TGTGCCAGCAGTGAAGACAGGGGCGCGCGTGAGCAGTTCTTC	CASSEDRGAREQFF
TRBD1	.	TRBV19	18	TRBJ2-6	TGTGCCAGCCGGGACAGGGCCTTTCTCACTACTGGGGCCAACGTCCTGACTTTC	CASRDRAFLTTGANVLTF
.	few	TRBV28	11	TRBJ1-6	TGTGCCAGCAGTTTCATGGGCCTCCTCCACTTT	CASSFMGLLHF
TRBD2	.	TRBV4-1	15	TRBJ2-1	TGCGCCAGCAGCCCGTACGCGGGGGTCGGCAATGAGCAGTTCTTC	CASSPYAGVGNEQFF
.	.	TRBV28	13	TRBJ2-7	TGTGCCAGCAGTCTGCAGCAAACCTACGAGCAGTACTTC	CASSLQQTYEQYF
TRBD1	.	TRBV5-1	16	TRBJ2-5	TGCGCCAGCAGCTTGTATGGGACAGGTCCTCAAGAGACCCAGTACTTC	CASSLYGTGPQETQYF
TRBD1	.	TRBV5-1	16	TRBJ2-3	TGCGCCAGCAGCTTGGAGGGGGCTGGCGCCACAGATACGCAGTATTTT	CASSLEGAGATDTQYF
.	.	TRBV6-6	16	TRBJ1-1	TGTGCCAGCAGTCCCTTAACCGGACAGACGAACACTGAAGCTTTCTTT	CASSPLTGQTNTEAFF
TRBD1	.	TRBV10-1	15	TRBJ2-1	TGCGCCAGCAGCCACACAGGGGGCTCCTACAATGAGCAGTTCTTC	CASSHTGGSYNEQFF
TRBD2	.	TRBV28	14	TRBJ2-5	TGTGCCAGCAGTCCGGGACTAGCGGAAGAGACCCAGTACTTC	CASSPGLAEETQYF
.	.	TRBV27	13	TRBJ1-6	TGTGCCAGCAGTTCAGGGGTCGGTTCACCCCTCCACTTT	CASSSGVGSPLHF
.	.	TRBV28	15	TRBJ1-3	TGTGCCAGCAGTTTGAACAGGAACTCTGGAAACACCATATATTTT	CASSLNRNSGNTIYF
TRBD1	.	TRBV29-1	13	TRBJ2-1	TGCAGCGTTTCGGACAGGGGACTGAATGAGCAGTTCTTC	CSVSDRGLNEQFF
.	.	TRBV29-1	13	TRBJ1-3	TGCAGCGTTGAAGGCCTACTTGGAAACACCATATATTTT	CSVEGLLGNTIYF
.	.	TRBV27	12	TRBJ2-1	TGTGCCAGCAGTTTAGGAGGGGATGAGCAGTTCTTC	CASSLGGDEQFF